What follows are 3 T cell receptor beta chains derived from one specimen sequenced in a study of early stage breast cancer tumors (TCRdb year 2017). Library method: the immunoSEQ multiplex PCR assay. Drawn from immuneACCESS, this table holds only the in-frame rearrangements with V and J called that TCRdb kept. Clones are partly lost; checked studies trace under half to an unresolved V gene and leave the rest unexplained. A total of about 53,000 clones appear in this sample, about nine tenths of them only once. The ten biggest clones cover roughly 5% of the sample. Source material: blood. The source of these receptors is an older person with breast cancer.

The rearrangement uses TRBV4-1 and TRBJ1-4; a weak D match, TRBD1 (6 bases). CDR3 length equals 15 residues. The V and J ends lost 4 bases and 5 bases respectively, with 14 bases between them. Germline values: CDR1 MGHRA, CDR2 YSYEKL. The CDR3 DNA reads TGCGCCAGCAGCCCGCGGACAGTAAAGAATGAAAAACTGTTTTTT. Its protein product is CASSPRTVKNEKLFF.

The V gene is TRBV4-3, the J gene TRBJ2-3; no clear D gene. The CDR3 runs to 15 residues. Trimming removed 0 bases at V and 1 base at J, with 8 bases between. Germline V CDR1 and CDR2: LGHNA, YSLEER. The CDR3 coding sequence is TGCGCCAGCAGCCAAGACCCCGCGGGCACAGATACGCAGTATTTT. The encoded protein is CASSQDPAGTDTQYF.

The chain recombines TRBV27 with TRBJ1-3; 7 nucleotides align to TRBD1. The germline V gene has CDR1 MNHEY and CDR2 SMNVEV (reference sequence). Losses at the gene ends were 7 bases for V and 0 bases for J; bases not matched to a gene: 6. This CDR3 contains 15 residues. The CDR3 spells CASKGGPYSGNTIYF. CDR3 in DNA: TGTGCCAGCAAAGGGGGCCCGTACTCTGGAAACACCATATATTTT.